The rows below give T cell receptor beta chains drawn from one sample of a study of blood T cells in healthy people across ages. TCRdb re-called the 5' RACE reads with MiXCR, one entry per CDR3 protein. The table shows around 1,100,000 distinct CDR3 sequences, with roughly two fifths occurring only once. What was sequenced was blood. Receptors originate from a man younger than 35 in good health. Both conserved end residues are part of each CDR3. Each record gives: D gene, V gene, clone size, J gene, CDR3 protein, CDR3 DNA. D genes are given only for firm matches. Clone size appears in some rows only: once, few, many, or a class for an expanded clone.

D gene: .; V gene: TRBV7-2; clone size: few; J gene: TRBJ1-6; CDR3 protein: CASSLDDSPLHF; CDR3 DNA: TGTGCCAGCAGCTTAGACGATTCACCCCTCCACTTT
D gene: .; V gene: TRBV7-2; clone size: .; J gene: TRBJ1-5; CDR3 protein: CASSWIGDQPQHF; CDR3 DNA: TGTGCCAGCAGCTGGATAGGGGATCAGCCCCAGCATTTT
D gene: TRBD1; V gene: TRBV9; clone size: .; J gene: TRBJ1-1; CDR3 protein: CASSPDRGGSEFTEAFF; CDR3 DNA: TGTGCCAGCAGCCCGGACAGGGGAGGCTCCGAATTTACTGAAGCTTTCTTT
D gene: TRBD2; V gene: TRBV7-2; clone size: .; J gene: TRBJ2-1; CDR3 protein: CASSVLAGPNNEQFF; CDR3 DNA: TGTGCCAGCAGCGTTTTAGCGGGACCAAACAATGAGCAGTTCTTC
D gene: TRBD2; V gene: TRBV4-2; clone size: few; J gene: TRBJ2-2; CDR3 protein: CASSQDLTSGGAWLFF; CDR3 DNA: TGTGCCAGCAGCCAAGATTTGACTAGCGGGGGGGCATGGCTGTTTTTT
D gene: .; V gene: TRBV11-2; clone size: .; J gene: TRBJ2-3; CDR3 protein: CASSSARSGADTDTQYF; CDR3 DNA: TGTGCCAGCAGCTCAGCAAGATCAGGGGCTGACACAGATACGCAGTATTTT
D gene: .; V gene: TRBV18; clone size: few; J gene: TRBJ2-5; CDR3 protein: CASSPTNLAQETQYF; CDR3 DNA: TGTGCCAGCTCACCCACGAATCTAGCGCAAGAGACCCAGTACTTC
D gene: .; V gene: TRBV7-2; clone size: .; J gene: TRBJ2-7; CDR3 protein: CASSFTGAYYEQYF; CDR3 DNA: TGTGCCAGCAGCTTTACGGGGGCCTACTACGAGCAGTACTTC
D gene: .; V gene: TRBV4-3; clone size: few; J gene: TRBJ1-2; CDR3 protein: CASSQDRAFNYGYTF; CDR3 DNA: TGCGCCAGCAGCCAAGATCGGGCATTTAACTATGGCTACACCTTC
D gene: TRBD1; V gene: TRBV7-9; clone size: few; J gene: TRBJ1-1; CDR3 protein: CASSKSTGGTEAFF; CDR3 DNA: TGTGCCAGCTCTAAATCGACAGGGGGCACTGAGGCTTTCTTT
D gene: .; V gene: TRBV5-1; clone size: few; J gene: TRBJ2-5; CDR3 protein: CASQIGSRETQYF; CDR3 DNA: TGCGCCAGCCAGATAGGGAGCCGGGAGACCCAGTACTTC
D gene: .; V gene: TRBV20-1; clone size: .; J gene: TRBJ1-2; CDR3 protein: CSARPRDEPYGYTF; CDR3 DNA: TGCAGTGCTAGACCCCGGGACGAACCCTATGGCTACACCTTC
D gene: .; V gene: TRBV7-9; clone size: few; J gene: TRBJ2-4; CDR3 protein: CASSSLAGVKNIQYF; CDR3 DNA: TGTGCCAGCAGCTCTCTGGCAGGGGTAAAAAACATTCAGTACTTC
D gene: TRBD1; V gene: TRBV20-1; clone size: .; J gene: TRBJ1-6; CDR3 protein: CSARPTTGGYSPLHF; CDR3 DNA: TGCAGTGCTAGACCTACCACAGGGGGCTATTCACCCCTCCACTTT
D gene: .; V gene: TRBV6-2/TRBV6-3; clone size: .; J gene: TRBJ2-1; CDR3 protein: CASSYSDGPYNEQFF; CDR3 DNA: TGTGCCAGCAGTTACTCGGATGGCCCATACAATGAGCAGTTCTTC
D gene: TRBD1; V gene: TRBV10-3; clone size: .; J gene: TRBJ1-5; CDR3 protein: CAISESGTGHNQPQHF; CDR3 DNA: TGTGCCATCAGTGAGTCGGGGACAGGTCATAATCAGCCCCAGCATTTT
D gene: .; V gene: TRBV28; clone size: .; J gene: TRBJ2-1; CDR3 protein: CASSAGPLRQQFF; CDR3 DNA: TGTGCCAGCAGTGCCGGGCCACTAAGGCAGCAGTTCTTC
D gene: .; V gene: TRBV29-1; clone size: few; J gene: TRBJ1-1; CDR3 protein: CSVQGIEDTEAFF; CDR3 DNA: TGCAGCGTCCAGGGGATAGAGGATACTGAAGCTTTCTTT
D gene: TRBD2; V gene: TRBV7-2; clone size: .; J gene: TRBJ2-7; CDR3 protein: CAGSHGRGQYF; CDR3 DNA: TGTGCCGGCAGCCACGGGAGGGGGCAGTACTTC
D gene: .; V gene: TRBV3-1; clone size: many; J gene: TRBJ1-5; CDR3 protein: CASSRRGINQPQHF; CDR3 DNA: TGTGCCAGCAGCCGGAGAGGGATCAATCAGCCCCAGCATTTT
D gene: .; V gene: TRBV7-2; clone size: few; J gene: TRBJ1-5; CDR3 protein: CASSHSDQPQHF; CDR3 DNA: TGTGCCAGCAGCCATAGCGATCAGCCCCAGCATTTT
D gene: .; V gene: TRBV12-3/TRBV12-4; clone size: few; J gene: TRBJ2-3; CDR3 protein: CASSLLAWGDTQYF; CDR3 DNA: TGTGCCAGCAGTTTACTGGCATGGGGAGATACGCAGTATTTT
D gene: .; V gene: TRBV7-9; clone size: few; J gene: TRBJ1-1; CDR3 protein: CASSLAPPRGNTEAFF; CDR3 DNA: TGTGCCAGCAGCTTAGCCCCACCGCGAGGTAACACTGAAGCTTTCTTT
D gene: .; V gene: TRBV27; clone size: .; J gene: TRBJ2-7; CDR3 protein: CASSHRFMSSYEQYF; CDR3 DNA: TGTGCCAGCAGTCACCGTTTCATGAGCTCCTACGAGCAGTACTTC
D gene: TRBD1; V gene: TRBV12-3/TRBV12-4; clone size: .; J gene: TRBJ1-2; CDR3 protein: CASSRAPGGNYGYTF; CDR3 DNA: TGTGCCAGCAGTAGGGCCCCAGGGGGTAACTATGGCTACACCTTC
D gene: .; V gene: TRBV6-5; clone size: .; J gene: TRBJ1-4; CDR3 protein: CASSQDGKLFF; CDR3 DNA: TGTGCCAGCAGTCAAGACGGAAAACTGTTTTTT
D gene: TRBD2; V gene: TRBV6-2/TRBV6-3; clone size: many; J gene: TRBJ2-1; CDR3 protein: CASSYSSGGYNEQFF; CDR3 DNA: TGTGCCAGCAGTTATTCTAGCGGGGGATACAATGAGCAGTTCTTC
D gene: .; V gene: TRBV27; clone size: .; J gene: TRBJ1-5; CDR3 protein: CASGREGGPQHF; CDR3 DNA: TGTGCCAGCGGTAGGGAGGGGGGGCCCCAGCATTTT
D gene: .; V gene: TRBV7-2; clone size: .; J gene: TRBJ2-7; CDR3 protein: CASSLAGPLDEQYF; CDR3 DNA: TGTGCCAGCAGCTTAGCCGGACCCCTGGACGAGCAGTACTTC
D gene: TRBD2; V gene: TRBV12-3/TRBV12-4; clone size: .; J gene: TRBJ2-7; CDR3 protein: CASSYRGGTYEQYF; CDR3 DNA: TGTGCCAGCAGTTACCGGGGGGGTACCTATGAGCAGTACTTC
D gene: .; V gene: TRBV30; clone size: .; J gene: TRBJ1-2; CDR3 protein: CAWSVQSRGGYGYTF; CDR3 DNA: TGTGCCTGGAGTGTACAATCCAGGGGTGGCTATGGCTACACCTTC
D gene: .; V gene: TRBV18; clone size: .; J gene: TRBJ2-7; CDR3 protein: CASSQGAQTYEQYF; CDR3 DNA: TGTGCCAGCTCACAGGGAGCCCAAACCTACGAGCAGTACTTC
D gene: TRBD1; V gene: TRBV6-4; clone size: few; J gene: TRBJ1-5; CDR3 protein: CASRETGVSNQPQHF; CDR3 DNA: TGTGCCAGCAGAGAGACAGGGGTCTCCAATCAGCCCCAGCATTTT
D gene: .; V gene: TRBV6-2/TRBV6-3; clone size: few; J gene: TRBJ1-2; CDR3 protein: CASSRTVYDGYTF; CDR3 DNA: TGTGCCAGCAGCAGAACAGTTTACGATGGCTACACCTTC
D gene: .; V gene: TRBV2; clone size: few; J gene: TRBJ1-6; CDR3 protein: CASNRDILPRDSPLHF; CDR3 DNA: TGTGCCAGCAACCGGGACATCCTACCTAGAGATTCACCCCTCCACTTT
D gene: .; V gene: TRBV10-3; clone size: .; J gene: TRBJ2-1; CDR3 protein: CAISQTAVETYNEQFF; CDR3 DNA: TGTGCCATCAGTCAAACAGCAGTAGAGACTTACAATGAGCAGTTCTTC
D gene: .; V gene: TRBV2; clone size: many; J gene: TRBJ2-3; CDR3 protein: CASSTEEDTQYF; CDR3 DNA: TGTGCCAGCAGTACAGAGGAAGATACGCAGTATTTT
D gene: .; V gene: TRBV29-1; clone size: few; J gene: TRBJ2-2; CDR3 protein: CSVDVVGELFF; CDR3 DNA: TGCAGCGTTGACGTTGTTGGGGAGCTGTTTTTT
D gene: TRBD1; V gene: TRBV7-8; clone size: few; J gene: TRBJ1-2; CDR3 protein: CASSPVGTGYGYTF; CDR3 DNA: TGTGCCAGCTCCCCGGTAGGGACAGGCTATGGCTACACCTTC
D gene: .; V gene: TRBV20-1; clone size: few; J gene: TRBJ1-2; CDR3 protein: CSARDKTVPLQNYGYTF; CDR3 DNA: TGCAGTGCTAGAGACAAGACAGTGCCCCTCCAAAACTATGGCTACACCTTC
D gene: TRBD1; V gene: TRBV14; clone size: few; J gene: TRBJ2-1; CDR3 protein: CASSHFADRGPDNEQFF; CDR3 DNA: TGTGCCAGCAGCCATTTTGCGGACAGGGGTCCGGACAATGAGCAGTTCTTC
D gene: .; V gene: TRBV13; clone size: .; J gene: TRBJ2-3; CDR3 protein: CASSPGAGAVTDTQYF; CDR3 DNA: TGTGCCAGCAGCCCCGGGGCAGGGGCAGTCACAGATACGCAGTATTTT
D gene: TRBD2; V gene: TRBV3-1; clone size: .; J gene: TRBJ2-2; CDR3 protein: CASSPGRGGGTGELFF; CDR3 DNA: TGTGCCAGCAGCCCGGGACGCGGGGGGGGCACCGGGGAGCTGTTTTTT
D gene: .; V gene: TRBV20-1; clone size: .; J gene: TRBJ1-1; CDR3 protein: CSAVDTQAFF; CDR3 DNA: TGCAGTGCTGTGGACACACAAGCTTTCTTT
D gene: .; V gene: TRBV12-3/TRBV12-4; clone size: .; J gene: TRBJ1-2; CDR3 protein: CASSKITGSSGYTF; CDR3 DNA: TGTGCCAGCAGTAAAATCACAGGGTCCTCTGGCTACACCTTC
D gene: .; V gene: TRBV11-2; clone size: .; J gene: TRBJ2-1; CDR3 protein: CASCSRRWDEQFF; CDR3 DNA: TGTGCCAGCTGCTCCAGGAGATGGGATGAGCAGTTCTTC
D gene: .; V gene: TRBV14; clone size: .; J gene: TRBJ2-1; CDR3 protein: CASSQWRGEGSEQFF; CDR3 DNA: TGTGCCAGCAGCCAATGGCGGGGTGAGGGTAGTGAGCAGTTCTTC
D gene: .; V gene: TRBV20-1; clone size: .; J gene: TRBJ1-1; CDR3 protein: CSARQAGRLNTEAFF; CDR3 DNA: TGCAGTGCTAGACAAGCGGGACGACTGAACACTGAAGCTTTCTTT
D gene: TRBD2; V gene: TRBV20-1; clone size: .; J gene: TRBJ2-2; CDR3 protein: CSAARLAVNTGELFF; CDR3 DNA: TGCAGTGCTGCAAGACTAGCGGTGAACACCGGGGAGCTGTTTTTT
D gene: .; V gene: TRBV12-3/TRBV12-4; clone size: few; J gene: TRBJ1-5; CDR3 protein: CASSLTRTNQPQHF; CDR3 DNA: TGTGCCAGCAGTCTCACCCGGACAAATCAGCCCCAGCATTTT
D gene: .; V gene: TRBV7-2; clone size: .; J gene: TRBJ1-1; CDR3 protein: CASSLRVETEAFF; CDR3 DNA: TGTGCCAGCAGCCTACGGGTGGAGACTGAAGCTTTCTTT
D gene: TRBD1; V gene: TRBV20-1; clone size: .; J gene: TRBJ1-5; CDR3 protein: CSAIRQGASNQPQHF; CDR3 DNA: TGCAGTGCTATCAGACAGGGGGCGAGCAATCAGCCCCAGCATTTT
D gene: .; V gene: TRBV11-1; clone size: .; J gene: TRBJ1-1; CDR3 protein: CASSLRVVGTEAFF; CDR3 DNA: TGTGCCAGCAGCCTACGCGTAGTGGGAACTGAAGCTTTCTTT
D gene: TRBD2; V gene: TRBV7-2; clone size: few; J gene: TRBJ2-3; CDR3 protein: CASSLAVLSGGPTDTQYF; CDR3 DNA: TGTGCCAGCAGCTTAGCTGTTCTTAGCGGGGGGCCCACAGATACGCAGTATTTT
D gene: TRBD1; V gene: TRBV9; clone size: few; J gene: TRBJ1-6; CDR3 protein: CASRHSGTEDSPLHF; CDR3 DNA: TGTGCCAGCAGACACTCCGGGACAGAAGATTCACCCCTCCACTTT
D gene: .; V gene: TRBV4-3; clone size: few; J gene: TRBJ2-3; CDR3 protein: CASSPRGAYTDTQYF; CDR3 DNA: TGCGCCAGCAGCCCTAGGGGAGCATACACAGATACGCAGTATTTT
D gene: .; V gene: TRBV6-1; clone size: .; J gene: TRBJ1-1; CDR3 protein: CASLMGNMNTEAFF; CDR3 DNA: TGTGCCAGCCTTATGGGCAACATGAACACTGAAGCTTTCTTT
D gene: .; V gene: TRBV11-1; clone size: .; J gene: TRBJ2-7; CDR3 protein: CASSNRDKYEQYF; CDR3 DNA: TGTGCCAGCAGCAACAGGGATAAGTACGAGCAGTACTTC